These 18 T cell receptor beta chains came from one sample sequenced in a study of glioma-infiltrating T cells after dendritic cell vaccination (dated by TCRdb to 2015 to 2016). Library preparation was by the immunoSEQ multiplex PCR assay. What TCRdb holds here is the immuneACCESS table cut down to in-frame rearrangements. Part of the clones is not present; checked against another copy, under half of the missing clones reflect an unresolved V gene, and the others are unexplained. The sample records over 90,000 clones, about 85% of which are singletons. Together, the top ten hold 2.5% to 3.5% of the sample. The sequenced sample was blood, obtained before dendritic cell vaccination. All receptors derive from a human donor with glioblastoma.

The genes are TRBV28 and TRBJ2-3; D is unclear. The V gene's germline CDR1 is MDHEN and CDR2 SYDVKM. Trimming cost V 6 bases and J 6 bases, with 10 bases left between them. This CDR3 comprises 12 residues. CDR3 sequence (DNA): TGTGCCAGCAGCCCCCCTAAGGATACGCAGTATTTT. This sequence encodes CASSPPKDTQYF.

This chain connects TRBV5-4 to TRBJ2-5, with 9 bases fitting TRBD2. CDR3 length equals 16 residues. With 4 bases clipped from V and 7 bases from J, the junction kept 14 bases outside the gene matches. The germline V gene has CDR1 SGHNT and CDR2 YYREEE (reference sequence). The DNA for the CDR3 is TGTGCCAGCAGCGGCCACGGGGCGGGGGGGGCAGGGACCCAGTACTTC. Protein: CASSGHGAGGAGTQYF. The complete variable domain, with remaining parts taken from reference TRBV5-4 and TRBJ2-5, reads ETGVTQSPTHLIKTRGQQVTLRCSSQSGHNTVSWYQQALGQGPQFIFQYYREEENGRGNFPPRFSGLQFPNYSSELNVNALELDDSALYLCASSGHGAGGAGTQYFGPGTRLLVL.

V gene TRBV9 combines with J gene TRBJ1-1, with D possibly being TRBD1 (5 bases). Germline CDR1 is SGDLS and CDR2 is YYNGEE. V lost 0 bases, J lost 6 bases, and 9 bases lay in between. The CDR3 contains 13 residues. DNA for the CDR3: TGTGCCAGCAGCGTAGATTCCAGGGCTGAAGCTTTCTTT. This gives the protein CASSVDSRAEAFF.

CDR3 amino acids: CASSDRGINEKLFF. The CDR3 bases are TGTGCCAGCAGTGACCGGGGGATTAATGAAAAACTGTTTTTT. The V and J genes are TRBV6-1 and TRBJ1-4, with D possibly being TRBD1 (5 bases). The CDR3 runs 14 residues. The ends were cut back, 3 bases at V and 4 bases at J, with 9 bases in the middle. Germline V gene data show CDR1 as MNHNS and CDR2 as SASEGT.

The chain links TRBV6-5 to TRBJ2-1; 8 bases align to TRBD2. Trimming took 3 bases from V and 4 from J; bases not matched to a gene: 5. The CDR3 consists of 15 residues. Germline-derived CDR1 and CDR2 are MNHEY and SVGAGI. CDR3 loop: CASSYEAGGYNEQFF. CDR3 bases: TGTGCCAGCAGTTATGAGGCGGGGGGATACAATGAGCAGTTCTTC.

CDR3 sequence (DNA): TGTGCCAGCTCACCAAACCGCGACGGGACAGGCTCCTACGAGCAGTACTTC. The encoded protein is CASSPNRDGTGSYEQYF. The chain uses TRBV18 and TRBJ2-7; 8 nucleotides match TRBD1. Germline CDR1 reads KGHSH; CDR2 reads LQKENI. There are 17 residues in the CDR3. Trimming cost V 2 bases and J 0 bases; bases outside gene matches: 9. Combining the CDR3 with reference TRBV18 and TRBJ2-7 gives the whole variable domain NAGVMQNPRHLVRRRGQEARLRCSPMKGHSHVYWYRQLPEEGLKFMVYLQKENIIDESGMPKERFSAEFPKEGPSILRIQQVVRGDSAAYFCASSPNRDGTGSYEQYFGPGTRLTVT.

This chain joins TRBV2 and TRBJ1-3; 8 nucleotides match TRBD1. Unmatched junction bases numbered 10, after V lost 6 bases and J lost 0 bases. In germline, CDR1 is SNHLY, CDR2 FYNNEI. The CDR3 runs 17 residues. The CDR3 is CASSLLQGELSGNTIYF. The DNA of the CDR3 is TGTGCCAGCAGCCTTCTACAGGGGGAACTCTCTGGAAACACCATATATTTT.

The chain is built from TRBV5-6 and TRBJ1-1, with D perhaps TRBD1 (5 bases). The CDR3 is 11 residues long. V was clipped by 4 bases and J by 4 bases, with 5 bases between them. The V gene's germline CDR1 is SGHDT and CDR2 YYEEEE. The CDR3 DNA is TGTGCCAGCAGCAGGGGCACTGAAGCTTTCTTT. Translated: CASSRGTEAFF.

The chain uses TRBV2 and TRBJ1-2, with D possibly being TRBD1 (6 bases). V shed 2 bases and J shed 5 bases, with 6 bases lying between them. Germline V gene lookup returns CDR1 SNHLY and CDR2 FYNNEI. The CDR3 is 12 amino acids. The CDR3 is CASSERGYGYTF. The CDR3 DNA follows: TGTGCCAGCAGTGAAAGGGGGTATGGCTACACCTTC.

CDR3 coding DNA: TGTGCCAGCAGTGACGGGCTAGCGGGGGGAAATGAGCAGTTCTTC. Its protein product is CASSDGLAGGNEQFF. The gene calls are TRBV6-4 and TRBJ2-1; 11 bases agree with TRBD2. Germline values: CDR1 MRHNA, CDR2 SNTAGT. The CDR3 runs 15 residues. Germline trimming cut 2 bases from V and 7 bases from J; bases unmatched to any gene: 4.

This clone appeared once. The chain has TRBV5-8 and TRBJ2-7; tentative D call: TRBD2 (7 bases). Trimming took off 4 bases at V and 5 bases at J, with 25 bases between the two ends. The V gene's germline CDR1 is SGHTS and CDR2 YDEGEE. The CDR3 sequence is 17 residues long. Here the CDR3 reads CASSPYREGLSVNEQYF. The CDR3, as DNA: TGTGCCAGCAGCCCCTACAGGGAGGGGTTGTCGGTTAACGAGCAGTACTTC. The full variable domain, completed using reference TRBV5-8 and TRBJ2-7, is EAGVTQSPTHLIKTRGQQATLRCSPISGHTSVYWYQQALGLGLQFLLWYDEGEERNRGNFPPRFSGRQFPNYSSELNVNALELEDSALYLCASSPYREGLSVNEQYFGPGTRLTVT.

V gene TRBV28 combines with J gene TRBJ2-7; 11 nucleotides align to TRBD2. V was pared by 4 bases and J by 3 bases, with 5 bases of the junction left unmatched. Looked up from germline, CDR1 is MDHEN and CDR2 is SYDVKM. The CDR3 extends over 15 amino acids. The CDR3 is CASSSPTSGNYEQYF. CDR3 sequence (DNA): TGTGCCAGCAGTTCCCCGACTAGCGGGAACTACGAGCAGTACTTC.

The chain combines TRBV6-5 with TRBJ1-2, with 7 bases fitting TRBD1. After removal of 6 bases from V and 6 bases from J, the junction contained 13 bases not matched to a gene. The germline V gene has CDR1 MNHEY and CDR2 SVGAGI. The CDR3 spans 15 residues. CDR3 amino acids: CASRDRFSGLNGYTF. CDR3 DNA: TGTGCCAGCAGGGACAGGTTTTCCGGGCTAAATGGCTACACCTTC.

This clone came up once. The chain recombines TRBV10-3 with TRBJ2-1; 14 bases are shared with TRBD2. V dropped 2 bases and J dropped 14; count of bases not matched to a gene: 8. The CDR3 covers 15 residues. Germline lookup yields CDR1 ENHRY and CDR2 SYGVKD. In DNA, the CDR3 is TGTGCCATCAGTGAGCCGGGGACTAGCGGGGGAGTTGAGTTCTTC. It yields the protein CAISEPGTSGGVEFF.

For the CDR3, the DNA is TGTGCCAGCCGGCTACGGGGAGGCTCTGGAAACACCATATATTTT. Amino acids: CASRLRGGSGNTIYF. The chain joins TRBV6-1 to TRBJ1-3, with D unclear. The germline CDR1 and CDR2 sequences are MNHNS and SASEGT. Trimming stripped 8 bases from V and 0 bases from J, with 14 bases between. The CDR3 is 15 amino acids.

The CDR3 here is CASSLAGAGQPQHF. The DNA of the CDR3 is TGTGCCAGCAGCTTAGCGGGGGCAGGACAGCCCCAGCATTTT. V is TRBV7-2 and J is TRBJ1-5, with D possibly matching TRBD1 (6 bases). The CDR3 runs to 14 residues. The germline V gene encodes CDR1 SGHTA and CDR2 FQGNSA. Trimming cost V 0 bases and J 7 bases, with 10 bases left between them.

This chain links TRBV5-1 with TRBJ1-6; 8 bases are shared with TRBD1. CDR1 is SGHRS, CDR2 YFSETQ, per germline. The CDR3 is 15 amino acids. V lost 2 bases to trimming and J lost 7 bases; unmatched junction nucleotides: 5. CDR3 residues: CASSFTGGENSPLHF. For the CDR3, the DNA is TGCGCCAGCAGCTTTACAGGGGGGGAGAATTCACCCCTCCACTTT.

The chain carries TRBV5-1 and TRBJ1-5; 12 positions match TRBD1. Germline V gives CDR1 SGHRS, CDR2 YFSETQ. With V trimmed by 4 bases and J by 6 bases, 5 bases remained unmatched. The CDR3 spans 15 residues. This CDR3 reads CASSQGTGGGQPQHF. Written as DNA, the CDR3 is TGCGCCAGCAGCCAGGGGACAGGGGGCGGTCAGCCCCAGCATTTT. The whole variable domain, remainder taken from reference TRBV5-1 and TRBJ1-5, is KAGVTQTPRYLIKTRGQQVTLSCSPISGHRSVSWYQQTPGQGLQFLFEYFSETQRNKGNFPGRFSGRQFSNSRSEMNVSTLELGDSALYLCASSQGTGGGQPQHFGDGTRLSIL.